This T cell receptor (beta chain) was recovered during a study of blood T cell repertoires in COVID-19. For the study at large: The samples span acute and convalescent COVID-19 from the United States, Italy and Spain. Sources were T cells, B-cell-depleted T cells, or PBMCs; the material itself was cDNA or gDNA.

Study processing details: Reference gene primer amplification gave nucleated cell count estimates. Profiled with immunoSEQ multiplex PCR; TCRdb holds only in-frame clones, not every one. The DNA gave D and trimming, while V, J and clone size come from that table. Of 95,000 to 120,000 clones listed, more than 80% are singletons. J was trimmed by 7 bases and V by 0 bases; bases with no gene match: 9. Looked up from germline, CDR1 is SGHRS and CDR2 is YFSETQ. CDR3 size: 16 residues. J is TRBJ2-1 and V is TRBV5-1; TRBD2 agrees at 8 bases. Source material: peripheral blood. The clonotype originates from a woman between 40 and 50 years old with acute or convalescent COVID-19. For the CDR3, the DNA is TGCGCCAGCAGCTTGGCGGCGGGGGGCCAGGGGAATGAGCAGTTCTTC. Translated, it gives CASSLAAGGQGNEQFF.